This T cell receptor (beta chain) was recorded in a study of blood T cell repertoires in COVID-19. Profiling relied on immunoSEQ multiplex PCR, and the TCRdb table lists in-frame clones only, not all of them. The sample has about 400,000 clones, 87% seen once; the top ten hold approximately 1.9%. The CDR3 totals 14 residues. The V end lost 1 base, the J end lost 1 base, and 8 bases lay between the germline ends. Per the germline V gene, CDR1 is SGHKS and CDR2 is YYEKEE (reference sequence). The material sequenced was PBMCs or T cells enriched from blood (not recorded which). The origin of this receptor is a man aged 35 to 55 in a cohort exposed to, infected with or recovered from COVID-19 (not recorded which). The chain uses TRBV5-5 and TRBJ1-1; unclear D gene. CDR3 sequence reads: CASSLFRGNTEAFF. CDR3 in DNA: TGTGCCAGCAGCTTGTTCCGGGGGAACACTGAAGCTTTCTTT.